Listed here is a single T cell receptor (beta chain). Its antigen is still unknown. The sample is drawn from a study of shared clonotypes between healthy human individuals. Study-level information: Three plates were used per donor for CD4 naive, three for CD4 memory, two for CD8 naive and one for CD8 memory. Study-wide results and caveats: Several donors held roughly 5% of naive CD4 clonotypes in common.

In the original analysis: Junction-only immunoSEQ data arrived without quality scores, meaning filtering differed. Sequenced by immunoSEQ multiplex PCR; TCRdb stores in-frame clones only, minus some. V and J calls and clone size are given by that table; D and trimming were obtained from the DNA. This sample has a few million clones; 85% to 95% occur once, and the top ten carry about 0.13%. Trimming took 4 bases from V and 2 from J; bases not matched to a gene: 7. This CDR3 comprises 16 residues. Per germline, CDR1 SGHNT and CDR2 YYREEE (reference sequence). This clonotype was obtained from a man between 18 and 29 years old in good health. The V and J genes are TRBV5-4 and TRBJ2-1; 9 bases align to TRBD1. Sequences were obtained from naive CD4+ T cells sorted from blood. Subset denoted: CD45RA+ positively selected. This CDR3 is CASSGPTGGPYNEQFF. The CDR3 DNA is TGTGCCAGCAGCGGTCCGACAGGGGGACCCTACAATGAGCAGTTCTTC.